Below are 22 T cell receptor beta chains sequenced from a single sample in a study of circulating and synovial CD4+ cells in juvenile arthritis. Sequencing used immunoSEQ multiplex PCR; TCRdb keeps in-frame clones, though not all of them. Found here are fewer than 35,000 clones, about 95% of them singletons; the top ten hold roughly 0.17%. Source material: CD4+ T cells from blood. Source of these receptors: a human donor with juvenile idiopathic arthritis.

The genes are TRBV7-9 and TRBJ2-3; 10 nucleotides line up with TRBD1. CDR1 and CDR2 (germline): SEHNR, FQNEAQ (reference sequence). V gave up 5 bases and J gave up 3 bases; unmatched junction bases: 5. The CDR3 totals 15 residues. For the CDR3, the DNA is TGTGCCAGCAGCCAGGGACAGGGGCATACAGATACGCAGTATTTT. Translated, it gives CASSQGQGHTDTQYF.

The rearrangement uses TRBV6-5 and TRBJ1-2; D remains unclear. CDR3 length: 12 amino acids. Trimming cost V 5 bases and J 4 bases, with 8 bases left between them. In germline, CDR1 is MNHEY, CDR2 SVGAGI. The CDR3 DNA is TGTGCCAGCAGTGGTACTATCTATGGCTACACCTTC. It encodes CASSGTIYGYTF.

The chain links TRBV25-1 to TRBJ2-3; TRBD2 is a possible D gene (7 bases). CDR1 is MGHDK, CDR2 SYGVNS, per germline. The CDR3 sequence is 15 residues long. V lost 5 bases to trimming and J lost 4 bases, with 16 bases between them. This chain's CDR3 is CASSSAGGRSDTQYF. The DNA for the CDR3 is TGTGCCAGCAGTAGCGCCGGGGGGCGTTCAGATACGCAGTATTTT.

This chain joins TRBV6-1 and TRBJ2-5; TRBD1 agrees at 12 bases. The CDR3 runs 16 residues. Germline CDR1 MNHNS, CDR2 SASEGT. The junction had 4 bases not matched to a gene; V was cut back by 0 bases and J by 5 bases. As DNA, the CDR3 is TGTGCCAGCAGTGAAGCGTTGGGACAGGGGGCCGAGACCCAGTACTTC. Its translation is CASSEALGQGAETQYF.

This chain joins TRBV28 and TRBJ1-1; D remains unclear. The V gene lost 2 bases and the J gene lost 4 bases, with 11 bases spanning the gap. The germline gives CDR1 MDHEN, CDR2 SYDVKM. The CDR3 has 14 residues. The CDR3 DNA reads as TGTGCCAGCAGTTTAGGAGAGAAGAGCACTGAAGCTTTCTTT. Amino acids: CASSLGEKSTEAFF.

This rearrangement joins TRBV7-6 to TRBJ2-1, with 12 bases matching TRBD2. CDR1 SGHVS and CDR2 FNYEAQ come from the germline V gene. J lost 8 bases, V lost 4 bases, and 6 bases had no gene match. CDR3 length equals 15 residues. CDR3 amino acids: CASSSGLAGSYEQFF. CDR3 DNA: TGTGCCAGCAGCTCCGGACTAGCGGGGAGTTATGAGCAGTTCTTC.

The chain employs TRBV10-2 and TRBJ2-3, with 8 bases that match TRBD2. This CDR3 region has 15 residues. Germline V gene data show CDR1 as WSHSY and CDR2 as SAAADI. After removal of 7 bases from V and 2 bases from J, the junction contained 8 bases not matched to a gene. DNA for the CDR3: TGCGCCAGCACTTCGATAGCGGGACCCACAGATACGCAGTATTTT. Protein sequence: CASTSIAGPTDTQYF.

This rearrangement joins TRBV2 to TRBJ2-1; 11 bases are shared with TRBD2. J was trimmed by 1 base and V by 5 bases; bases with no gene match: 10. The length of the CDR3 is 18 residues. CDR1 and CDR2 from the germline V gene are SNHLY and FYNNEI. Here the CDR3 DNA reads TGTGCCAGCAGTCCCACTAGCGGGGGTGGCAGTTCCTACAATGAGCAGTTCTTC. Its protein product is CASSPTSGGGSSYNEQFF. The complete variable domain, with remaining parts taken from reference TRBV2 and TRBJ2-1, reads EPEVTQTPSHQVTQMGQEVILRCVPISNHLYFYWYRQILGQKVEFLVSFYNNEISEKSEIFDDQFSVERPDGSNFTLKIRSTKLEDSAMYFCASSPTSGGGSSYNEQFFGPGTRLTVL.

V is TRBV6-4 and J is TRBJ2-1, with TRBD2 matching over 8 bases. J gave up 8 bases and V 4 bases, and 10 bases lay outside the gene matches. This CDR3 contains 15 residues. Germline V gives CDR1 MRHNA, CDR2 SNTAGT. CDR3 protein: CASSALAAGLDEQFF. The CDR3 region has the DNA TGTGCCAGCAGTGCACTAGCGGCGGGGTTGGATGAGCAGTTCTTC.

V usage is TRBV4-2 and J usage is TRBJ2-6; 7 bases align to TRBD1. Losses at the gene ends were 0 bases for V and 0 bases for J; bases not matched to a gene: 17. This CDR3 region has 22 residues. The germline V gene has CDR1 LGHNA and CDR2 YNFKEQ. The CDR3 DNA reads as TGTGCCAGCAGCCAAGACTGGGACAGATCTCCCCCCGTCGGCTCTGGGGCCAACGTCCTGACTTTC. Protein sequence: CASSQDWDRSPPVGSGANVLTF.

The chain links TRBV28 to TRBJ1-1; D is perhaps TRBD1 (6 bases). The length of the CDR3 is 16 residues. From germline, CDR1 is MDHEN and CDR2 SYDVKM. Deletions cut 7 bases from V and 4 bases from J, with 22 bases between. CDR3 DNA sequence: TGTGCCAGCATCGTCGCGGGGGCCCGGTTGGGCACTGAAGCTTTCTTT. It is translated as CASIVAGARLGTEAFF.

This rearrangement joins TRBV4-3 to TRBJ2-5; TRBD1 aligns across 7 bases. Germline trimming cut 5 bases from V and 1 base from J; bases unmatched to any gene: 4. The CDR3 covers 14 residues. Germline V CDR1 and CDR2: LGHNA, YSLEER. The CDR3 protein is CASSSHRGQETQYF. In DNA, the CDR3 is TGCGCCAGCAGCTCTCACAGGGGCCAAGAGACCCAGTACTTC.

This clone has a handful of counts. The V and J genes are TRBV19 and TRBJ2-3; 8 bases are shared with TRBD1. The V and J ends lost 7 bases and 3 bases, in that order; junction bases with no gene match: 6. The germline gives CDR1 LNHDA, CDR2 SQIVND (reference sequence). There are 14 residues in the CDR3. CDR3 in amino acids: CASIDRGETDTQYF. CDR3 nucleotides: TGTGCCAGTATAGACAGGGGAGAAACAGATACGCAGTATTTT. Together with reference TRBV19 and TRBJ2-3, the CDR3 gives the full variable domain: DGGITQSPKYLFRKEGQNVTLSCEQNLNHDAMYWYRQDPGQGLRLIYYSQIVNDFQKGDIAEGYSVSREKKESFPLTVTSAQKNPTAFYLCASIDRGETDTQYFGPGTRLTVL.

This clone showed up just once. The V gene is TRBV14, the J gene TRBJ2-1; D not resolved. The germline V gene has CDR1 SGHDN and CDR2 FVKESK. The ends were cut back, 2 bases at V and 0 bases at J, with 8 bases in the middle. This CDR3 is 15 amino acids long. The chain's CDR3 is CASSQPGSSYNEQFF. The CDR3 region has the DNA TGTGCCAGCAGCCAACCGGGTAGCTCCTACAATGAGCAGTTCTTC.

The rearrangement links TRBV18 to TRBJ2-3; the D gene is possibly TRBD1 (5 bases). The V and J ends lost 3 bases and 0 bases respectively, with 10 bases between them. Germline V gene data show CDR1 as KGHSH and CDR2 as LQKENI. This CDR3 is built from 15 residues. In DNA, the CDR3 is TGTGCCAGCTCACCTCGGACAATTAGCACAGATACGCAGTATTTT. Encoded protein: CASSPRTISTDTQYF.

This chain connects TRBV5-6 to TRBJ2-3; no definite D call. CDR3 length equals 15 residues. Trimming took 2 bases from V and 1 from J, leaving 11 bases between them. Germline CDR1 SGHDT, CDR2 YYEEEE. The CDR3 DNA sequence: TGTGCCAGCAGCTTTTCGTTCTCGGGCACAGATACGCAGTATTTT. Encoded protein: CASSFSFSGTDTQYF.

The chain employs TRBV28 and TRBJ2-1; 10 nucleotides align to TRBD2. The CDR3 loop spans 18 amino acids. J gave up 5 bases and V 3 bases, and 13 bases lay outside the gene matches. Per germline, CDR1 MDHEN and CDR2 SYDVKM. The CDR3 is CASSFVRAHGLADNEQFF. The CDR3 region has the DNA TGTGCCAGCAGTTTTGTCCGCGCTCACGGACTAGCGGACAATGAGCAGTTCTTC.

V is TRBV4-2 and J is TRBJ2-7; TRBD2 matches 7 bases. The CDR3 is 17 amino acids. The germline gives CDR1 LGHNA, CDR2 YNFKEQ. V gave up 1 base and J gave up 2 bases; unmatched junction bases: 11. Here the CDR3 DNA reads TGTGCCAGCAGCCAAGCCAGCGCGGGAGTTTCCACCTACGAGCAGTACTTC. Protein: CASSQASAGVSTYEQYF.

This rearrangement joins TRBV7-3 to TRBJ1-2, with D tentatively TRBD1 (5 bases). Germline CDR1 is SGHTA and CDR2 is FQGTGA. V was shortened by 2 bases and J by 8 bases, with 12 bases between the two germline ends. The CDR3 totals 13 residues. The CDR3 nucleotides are TGTGCCAGCAGCTTACAATCGGGGGAAGGCTACACCTTC. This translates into CASSLQSGEGYTF. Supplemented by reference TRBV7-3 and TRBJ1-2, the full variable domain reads GAGVSQTPSNKVTEKGKYVELRCDPISGHTALYWYRQSLGQGPEFLIYFQGTGAADDSGLPNDRFFAVRPEGSVSTLKIQRTERGDSAVYLCASSLQSGEGYTFGSGTRLTVV.

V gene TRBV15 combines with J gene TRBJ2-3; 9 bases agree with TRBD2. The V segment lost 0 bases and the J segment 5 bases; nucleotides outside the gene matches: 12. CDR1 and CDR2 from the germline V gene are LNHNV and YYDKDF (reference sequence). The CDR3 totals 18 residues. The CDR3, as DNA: TGTGCCACCAGCAGAGAGGGTTTTGGAGCGGGGGGAATAGATACGCAGTATTTT. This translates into CATSREGFGAGGIDTQYF.

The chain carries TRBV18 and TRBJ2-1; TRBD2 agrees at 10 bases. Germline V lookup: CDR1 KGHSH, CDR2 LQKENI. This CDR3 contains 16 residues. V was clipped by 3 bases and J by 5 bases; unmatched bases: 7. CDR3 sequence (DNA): TGTGCCAGCTCACCGGCTAGCGGGAGAAGTAACAATGAGCAGTTCTTC. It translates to CASSPASGRSNNEQFF.

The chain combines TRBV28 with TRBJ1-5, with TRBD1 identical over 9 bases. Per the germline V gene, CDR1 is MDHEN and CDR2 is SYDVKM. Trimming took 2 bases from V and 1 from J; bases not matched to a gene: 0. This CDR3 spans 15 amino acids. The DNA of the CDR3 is TGTGCCAGCAGTTTAGGGACAGGGAGCAATCAGCCCCAGCATTTT. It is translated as CASSLGTGSNQPQHF.